Each of the 3 T cell receptor beta chains below was sequenced from the same sample in a study of shared clonotypes between healthy human individuals. Produced via immunoSEQ multiplex PCR; TCRdb's table is partial and in-frame only. Among just over 2,000,000 clones, 95% were seen once, and the ten largest hold about 0.13%. The sequenced sample consisted of naive CD4+ T cells sorted from blood. The subset was: CD45RA+ positively selected. These receptors all stem from a man aged 18-30 years in good health.

This clone was counted a few times. The chain is built from TRBV6-5 and TRBJ2-1; D may correspond to TRBD1 or TRBD2 (5 bases each). Germline loops: CDR1 MNHEY, CDR2 SVGAGI. V lost 2 bases, J lost 9 bases, and 14 bases lay in between. The CDR3 loop spans 14 amino acids. The CDR3: CASSYRDPKSEQFF. The CDR3 nucleotides read TGTGCCAGCAGTTACCGGGACCCTAAGAGTGAGCAGTTCTTC.

The chain links TRBV28 to TRBJ2-7; tentatively, D is TRBD1 or TRBD2 (5 bases each). The germline V and J ends were trimmed by 7 bases and 0 bases, with 13 bases remaining between them. The CDR3 contains 14 residues. Looked up from germline, CDR1 is MDHEN and CDR2 is SYDVKM. The CDR3 DNA follows: TGTGCCAGCATGCCCCCAGGGAGCTCCTACGAGCAGTACTTC. This translates into CASMPPGSSYEQYF.

The chain joins TRBV18 to TRBJ1-5; tentative D call: TRBD1 (6 bases). CDR3 size: 14 residues. Germline CDR1 is KGHSH and CDR2 is LQKENI. V lost 4 bases, J lost 5 bases, and 12 bases lay in between. DNA of the CDR3: TGTGCCAGCTCACAGGGGGTACGGGATCAGCCCCAGCATTTT. Protein sequence: CASSQGVRDQPQHF.